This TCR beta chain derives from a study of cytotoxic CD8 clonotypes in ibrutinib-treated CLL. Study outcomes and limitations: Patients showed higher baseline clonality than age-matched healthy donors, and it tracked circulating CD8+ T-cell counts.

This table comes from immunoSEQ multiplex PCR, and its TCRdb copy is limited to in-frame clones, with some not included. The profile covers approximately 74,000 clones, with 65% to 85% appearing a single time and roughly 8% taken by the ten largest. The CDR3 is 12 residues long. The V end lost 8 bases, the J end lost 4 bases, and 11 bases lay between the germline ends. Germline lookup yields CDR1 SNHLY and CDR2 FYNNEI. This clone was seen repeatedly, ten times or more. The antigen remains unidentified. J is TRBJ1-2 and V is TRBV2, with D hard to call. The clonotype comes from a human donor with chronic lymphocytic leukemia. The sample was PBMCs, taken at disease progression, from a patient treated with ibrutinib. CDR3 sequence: CASEKVSYGYTF. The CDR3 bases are TGTGCCAGCGAGAAGGTGTCCTATGGCTACACCTTC.